The 4 T cell receptor beta chains below were found in one sample sequenced in a study of CD8 T cells in ankylosing spondylitis. TCRdb analysed the 5' RACE reads with MiXCR anew, one entry per CDR3 protein. Of 750,000 to 850,000 distinct CDR3 sequences listed, 10% to 15% are singletons. Their target antigens are unknown. Study-wide results and limits: Characteristic of ankylosing spondylitis blood, it appeared, was a TCR beta motif comprising 7 to 9 highly homologous variants.

Sequenced input: blood, either unsorted or a sorted T cell fraction (not recorded which). The source is a male donor with ankylosing spondylitis.

This clonotype was detected only a few times. The rearrangement joins TRBV29-1 to TRBJ1-1, with D possibly TRBD1 on 5 matching bases. Per germline, CDR1 SQVTM and CDR2 ANQGSEA. Between the trimmed V and J ends, which lost 5 bases and 6 bases, there was a span of 22 bases. This CDR3 contains 15 residues. DNA for the CDR3: TGCAGCGTTACCCCTTTATGGGGGGTTGGGGCTGAAGCTTTCTTT. Translating gives CSVTPLWGVGAEAFF.

The V call is TRBV29-1, the J call TRBJ2-3, with D possibly TRBD1 on 5 matching bases. Between the trimmed V and J ends, which lost 3 bases and 2 bases, there was a span of 9 bases. Germline values: CDR1 SQVTM, CDR2 ANQGSEA. The CDR3 sequence is 13 residues long. The CDR3 DNA sequence: TGCAGCGTTGATAAGGGGATCACAGATACGCAGTATTTT. Translation: CSVDKGITDTQYF.

The chain links TRBV4-3 to TRBJ1-4; tentatively, D is TRBD1 (5 bases). Germline V gives CDR1 LGHNA, CDR2 YSLEER. The CDR3 extends over 16 amino acids. V lost 0 bases to trimming and J lost 7 bases, with 15 bases between them. CDR3 amino acids: CASSQDRQRGSEKLFF. Here the CDR3 DNA reads TGCGCCAGCAGCCAAGATCGACAAAGGGGTAGTGAAAAACTGTTTTTT.

The chain joins TRBV10-3 to TRBJ1-1; 7 bases map to TRBD1. CDR3 length equals 14 residues. After removal of 4 bases from V and 6 bases from J, the junction contained 8 bases not matched to a gene. Germline V gives CDR1 ENHRY, CDR2 SYGVKD. CDR3 loop: CAISAPRQGSEAFF. The CDR3, as DNA: TGTGCCATCAGTGCCCCCCGACAGGGCTCTGAAGCTTTCTTT.